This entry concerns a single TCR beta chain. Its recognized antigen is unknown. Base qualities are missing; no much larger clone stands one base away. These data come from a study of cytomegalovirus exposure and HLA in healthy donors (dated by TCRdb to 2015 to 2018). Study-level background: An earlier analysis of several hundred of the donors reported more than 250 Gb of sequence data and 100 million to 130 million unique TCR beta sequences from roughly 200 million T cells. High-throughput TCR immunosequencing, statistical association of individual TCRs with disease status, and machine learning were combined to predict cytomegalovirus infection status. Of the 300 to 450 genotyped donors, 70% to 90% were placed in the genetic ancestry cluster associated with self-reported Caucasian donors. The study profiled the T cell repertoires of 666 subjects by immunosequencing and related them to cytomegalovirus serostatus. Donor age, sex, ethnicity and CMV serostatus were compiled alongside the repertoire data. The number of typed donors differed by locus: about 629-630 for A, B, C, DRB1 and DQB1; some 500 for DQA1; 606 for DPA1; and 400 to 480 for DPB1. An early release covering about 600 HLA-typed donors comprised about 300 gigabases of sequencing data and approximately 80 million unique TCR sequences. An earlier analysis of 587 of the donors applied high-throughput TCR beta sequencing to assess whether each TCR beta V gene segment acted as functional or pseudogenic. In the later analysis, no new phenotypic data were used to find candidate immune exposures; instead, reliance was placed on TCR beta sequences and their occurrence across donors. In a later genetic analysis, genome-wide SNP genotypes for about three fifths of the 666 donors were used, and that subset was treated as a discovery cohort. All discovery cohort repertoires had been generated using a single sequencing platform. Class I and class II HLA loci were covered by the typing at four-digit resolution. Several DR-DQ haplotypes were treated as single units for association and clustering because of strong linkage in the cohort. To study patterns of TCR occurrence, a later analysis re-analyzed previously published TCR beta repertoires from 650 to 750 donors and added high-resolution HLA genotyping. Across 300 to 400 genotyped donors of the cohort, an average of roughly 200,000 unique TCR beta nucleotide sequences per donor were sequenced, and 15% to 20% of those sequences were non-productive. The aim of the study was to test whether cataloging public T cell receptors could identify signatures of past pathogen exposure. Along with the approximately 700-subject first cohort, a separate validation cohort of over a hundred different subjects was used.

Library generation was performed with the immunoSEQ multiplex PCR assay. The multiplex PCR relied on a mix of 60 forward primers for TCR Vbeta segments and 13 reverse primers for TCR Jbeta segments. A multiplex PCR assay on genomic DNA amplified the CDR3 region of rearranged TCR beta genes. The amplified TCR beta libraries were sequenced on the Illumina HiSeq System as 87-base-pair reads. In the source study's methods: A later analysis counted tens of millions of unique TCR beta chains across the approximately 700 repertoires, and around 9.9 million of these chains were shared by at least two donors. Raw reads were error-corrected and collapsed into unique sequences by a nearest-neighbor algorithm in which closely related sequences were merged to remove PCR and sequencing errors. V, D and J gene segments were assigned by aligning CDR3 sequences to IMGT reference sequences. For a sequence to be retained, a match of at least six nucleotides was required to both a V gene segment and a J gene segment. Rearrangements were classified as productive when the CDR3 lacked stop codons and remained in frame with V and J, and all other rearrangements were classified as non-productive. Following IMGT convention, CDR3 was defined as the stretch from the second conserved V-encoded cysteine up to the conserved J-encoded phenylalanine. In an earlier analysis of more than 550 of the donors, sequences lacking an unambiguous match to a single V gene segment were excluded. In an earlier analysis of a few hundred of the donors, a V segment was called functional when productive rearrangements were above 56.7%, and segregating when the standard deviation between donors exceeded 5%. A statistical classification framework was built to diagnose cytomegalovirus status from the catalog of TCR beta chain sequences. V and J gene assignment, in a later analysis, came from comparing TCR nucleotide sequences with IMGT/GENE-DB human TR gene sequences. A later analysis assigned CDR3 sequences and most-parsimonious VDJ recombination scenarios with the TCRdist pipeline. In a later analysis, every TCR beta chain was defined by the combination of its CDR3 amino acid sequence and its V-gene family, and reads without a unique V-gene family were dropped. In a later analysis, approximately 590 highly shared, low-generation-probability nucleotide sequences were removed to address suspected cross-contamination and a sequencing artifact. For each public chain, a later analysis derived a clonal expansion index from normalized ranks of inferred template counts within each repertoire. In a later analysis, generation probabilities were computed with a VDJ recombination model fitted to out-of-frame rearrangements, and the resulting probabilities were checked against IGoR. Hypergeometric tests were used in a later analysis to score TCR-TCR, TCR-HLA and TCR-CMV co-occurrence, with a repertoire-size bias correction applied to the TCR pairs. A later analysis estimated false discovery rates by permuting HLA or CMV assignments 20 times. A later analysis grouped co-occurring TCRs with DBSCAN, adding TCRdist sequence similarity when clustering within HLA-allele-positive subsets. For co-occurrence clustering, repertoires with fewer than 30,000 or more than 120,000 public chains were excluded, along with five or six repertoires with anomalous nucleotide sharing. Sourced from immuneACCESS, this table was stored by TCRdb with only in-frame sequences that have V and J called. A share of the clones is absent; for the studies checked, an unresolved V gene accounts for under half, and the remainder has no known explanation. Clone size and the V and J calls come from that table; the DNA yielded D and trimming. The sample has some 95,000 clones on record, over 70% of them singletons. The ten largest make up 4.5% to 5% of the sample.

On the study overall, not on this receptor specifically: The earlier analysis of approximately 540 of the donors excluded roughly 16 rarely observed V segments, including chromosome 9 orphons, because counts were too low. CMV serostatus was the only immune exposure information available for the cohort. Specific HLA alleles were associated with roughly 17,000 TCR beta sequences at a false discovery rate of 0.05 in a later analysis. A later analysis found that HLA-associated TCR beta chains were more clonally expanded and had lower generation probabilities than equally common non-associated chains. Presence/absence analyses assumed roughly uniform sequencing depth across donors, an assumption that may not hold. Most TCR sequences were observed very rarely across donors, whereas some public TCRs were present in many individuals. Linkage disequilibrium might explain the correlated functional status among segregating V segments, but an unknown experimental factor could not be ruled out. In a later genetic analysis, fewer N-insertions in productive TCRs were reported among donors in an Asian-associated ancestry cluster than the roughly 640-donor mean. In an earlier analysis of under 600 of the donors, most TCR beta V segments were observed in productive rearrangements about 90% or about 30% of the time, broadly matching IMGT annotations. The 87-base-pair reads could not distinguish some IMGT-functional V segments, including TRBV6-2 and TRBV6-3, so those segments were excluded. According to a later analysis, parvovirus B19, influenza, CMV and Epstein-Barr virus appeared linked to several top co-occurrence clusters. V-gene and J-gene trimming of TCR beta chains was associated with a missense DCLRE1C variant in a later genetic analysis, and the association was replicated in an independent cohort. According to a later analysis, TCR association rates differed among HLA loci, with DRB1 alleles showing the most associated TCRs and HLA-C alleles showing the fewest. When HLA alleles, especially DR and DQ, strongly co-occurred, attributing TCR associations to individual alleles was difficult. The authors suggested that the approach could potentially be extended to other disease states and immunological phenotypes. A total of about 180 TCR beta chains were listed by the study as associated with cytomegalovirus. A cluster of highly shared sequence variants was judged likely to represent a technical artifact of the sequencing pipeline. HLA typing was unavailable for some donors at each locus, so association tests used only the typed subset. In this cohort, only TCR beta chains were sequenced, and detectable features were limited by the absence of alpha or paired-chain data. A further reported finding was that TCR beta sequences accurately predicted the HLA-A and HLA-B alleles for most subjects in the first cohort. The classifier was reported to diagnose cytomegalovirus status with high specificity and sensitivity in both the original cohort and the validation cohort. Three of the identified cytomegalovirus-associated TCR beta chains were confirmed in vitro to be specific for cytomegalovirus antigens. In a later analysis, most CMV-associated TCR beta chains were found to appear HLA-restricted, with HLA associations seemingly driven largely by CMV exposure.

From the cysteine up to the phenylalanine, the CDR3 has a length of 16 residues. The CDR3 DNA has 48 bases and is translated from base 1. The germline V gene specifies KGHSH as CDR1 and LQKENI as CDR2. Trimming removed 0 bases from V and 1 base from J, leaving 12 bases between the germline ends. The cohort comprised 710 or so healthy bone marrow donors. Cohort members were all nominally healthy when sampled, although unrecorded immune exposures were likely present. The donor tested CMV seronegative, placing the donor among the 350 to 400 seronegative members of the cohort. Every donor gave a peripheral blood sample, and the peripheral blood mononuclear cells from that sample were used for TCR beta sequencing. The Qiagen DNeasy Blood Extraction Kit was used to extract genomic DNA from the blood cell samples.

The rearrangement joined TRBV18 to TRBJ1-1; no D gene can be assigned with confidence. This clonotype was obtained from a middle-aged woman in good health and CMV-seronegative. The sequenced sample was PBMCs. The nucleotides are TGTGCCAGCTCACCACCGACAATCTGGCAGAACACTGAAGCTTTCTTT. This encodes CASSPPTIWQNTEAFF.